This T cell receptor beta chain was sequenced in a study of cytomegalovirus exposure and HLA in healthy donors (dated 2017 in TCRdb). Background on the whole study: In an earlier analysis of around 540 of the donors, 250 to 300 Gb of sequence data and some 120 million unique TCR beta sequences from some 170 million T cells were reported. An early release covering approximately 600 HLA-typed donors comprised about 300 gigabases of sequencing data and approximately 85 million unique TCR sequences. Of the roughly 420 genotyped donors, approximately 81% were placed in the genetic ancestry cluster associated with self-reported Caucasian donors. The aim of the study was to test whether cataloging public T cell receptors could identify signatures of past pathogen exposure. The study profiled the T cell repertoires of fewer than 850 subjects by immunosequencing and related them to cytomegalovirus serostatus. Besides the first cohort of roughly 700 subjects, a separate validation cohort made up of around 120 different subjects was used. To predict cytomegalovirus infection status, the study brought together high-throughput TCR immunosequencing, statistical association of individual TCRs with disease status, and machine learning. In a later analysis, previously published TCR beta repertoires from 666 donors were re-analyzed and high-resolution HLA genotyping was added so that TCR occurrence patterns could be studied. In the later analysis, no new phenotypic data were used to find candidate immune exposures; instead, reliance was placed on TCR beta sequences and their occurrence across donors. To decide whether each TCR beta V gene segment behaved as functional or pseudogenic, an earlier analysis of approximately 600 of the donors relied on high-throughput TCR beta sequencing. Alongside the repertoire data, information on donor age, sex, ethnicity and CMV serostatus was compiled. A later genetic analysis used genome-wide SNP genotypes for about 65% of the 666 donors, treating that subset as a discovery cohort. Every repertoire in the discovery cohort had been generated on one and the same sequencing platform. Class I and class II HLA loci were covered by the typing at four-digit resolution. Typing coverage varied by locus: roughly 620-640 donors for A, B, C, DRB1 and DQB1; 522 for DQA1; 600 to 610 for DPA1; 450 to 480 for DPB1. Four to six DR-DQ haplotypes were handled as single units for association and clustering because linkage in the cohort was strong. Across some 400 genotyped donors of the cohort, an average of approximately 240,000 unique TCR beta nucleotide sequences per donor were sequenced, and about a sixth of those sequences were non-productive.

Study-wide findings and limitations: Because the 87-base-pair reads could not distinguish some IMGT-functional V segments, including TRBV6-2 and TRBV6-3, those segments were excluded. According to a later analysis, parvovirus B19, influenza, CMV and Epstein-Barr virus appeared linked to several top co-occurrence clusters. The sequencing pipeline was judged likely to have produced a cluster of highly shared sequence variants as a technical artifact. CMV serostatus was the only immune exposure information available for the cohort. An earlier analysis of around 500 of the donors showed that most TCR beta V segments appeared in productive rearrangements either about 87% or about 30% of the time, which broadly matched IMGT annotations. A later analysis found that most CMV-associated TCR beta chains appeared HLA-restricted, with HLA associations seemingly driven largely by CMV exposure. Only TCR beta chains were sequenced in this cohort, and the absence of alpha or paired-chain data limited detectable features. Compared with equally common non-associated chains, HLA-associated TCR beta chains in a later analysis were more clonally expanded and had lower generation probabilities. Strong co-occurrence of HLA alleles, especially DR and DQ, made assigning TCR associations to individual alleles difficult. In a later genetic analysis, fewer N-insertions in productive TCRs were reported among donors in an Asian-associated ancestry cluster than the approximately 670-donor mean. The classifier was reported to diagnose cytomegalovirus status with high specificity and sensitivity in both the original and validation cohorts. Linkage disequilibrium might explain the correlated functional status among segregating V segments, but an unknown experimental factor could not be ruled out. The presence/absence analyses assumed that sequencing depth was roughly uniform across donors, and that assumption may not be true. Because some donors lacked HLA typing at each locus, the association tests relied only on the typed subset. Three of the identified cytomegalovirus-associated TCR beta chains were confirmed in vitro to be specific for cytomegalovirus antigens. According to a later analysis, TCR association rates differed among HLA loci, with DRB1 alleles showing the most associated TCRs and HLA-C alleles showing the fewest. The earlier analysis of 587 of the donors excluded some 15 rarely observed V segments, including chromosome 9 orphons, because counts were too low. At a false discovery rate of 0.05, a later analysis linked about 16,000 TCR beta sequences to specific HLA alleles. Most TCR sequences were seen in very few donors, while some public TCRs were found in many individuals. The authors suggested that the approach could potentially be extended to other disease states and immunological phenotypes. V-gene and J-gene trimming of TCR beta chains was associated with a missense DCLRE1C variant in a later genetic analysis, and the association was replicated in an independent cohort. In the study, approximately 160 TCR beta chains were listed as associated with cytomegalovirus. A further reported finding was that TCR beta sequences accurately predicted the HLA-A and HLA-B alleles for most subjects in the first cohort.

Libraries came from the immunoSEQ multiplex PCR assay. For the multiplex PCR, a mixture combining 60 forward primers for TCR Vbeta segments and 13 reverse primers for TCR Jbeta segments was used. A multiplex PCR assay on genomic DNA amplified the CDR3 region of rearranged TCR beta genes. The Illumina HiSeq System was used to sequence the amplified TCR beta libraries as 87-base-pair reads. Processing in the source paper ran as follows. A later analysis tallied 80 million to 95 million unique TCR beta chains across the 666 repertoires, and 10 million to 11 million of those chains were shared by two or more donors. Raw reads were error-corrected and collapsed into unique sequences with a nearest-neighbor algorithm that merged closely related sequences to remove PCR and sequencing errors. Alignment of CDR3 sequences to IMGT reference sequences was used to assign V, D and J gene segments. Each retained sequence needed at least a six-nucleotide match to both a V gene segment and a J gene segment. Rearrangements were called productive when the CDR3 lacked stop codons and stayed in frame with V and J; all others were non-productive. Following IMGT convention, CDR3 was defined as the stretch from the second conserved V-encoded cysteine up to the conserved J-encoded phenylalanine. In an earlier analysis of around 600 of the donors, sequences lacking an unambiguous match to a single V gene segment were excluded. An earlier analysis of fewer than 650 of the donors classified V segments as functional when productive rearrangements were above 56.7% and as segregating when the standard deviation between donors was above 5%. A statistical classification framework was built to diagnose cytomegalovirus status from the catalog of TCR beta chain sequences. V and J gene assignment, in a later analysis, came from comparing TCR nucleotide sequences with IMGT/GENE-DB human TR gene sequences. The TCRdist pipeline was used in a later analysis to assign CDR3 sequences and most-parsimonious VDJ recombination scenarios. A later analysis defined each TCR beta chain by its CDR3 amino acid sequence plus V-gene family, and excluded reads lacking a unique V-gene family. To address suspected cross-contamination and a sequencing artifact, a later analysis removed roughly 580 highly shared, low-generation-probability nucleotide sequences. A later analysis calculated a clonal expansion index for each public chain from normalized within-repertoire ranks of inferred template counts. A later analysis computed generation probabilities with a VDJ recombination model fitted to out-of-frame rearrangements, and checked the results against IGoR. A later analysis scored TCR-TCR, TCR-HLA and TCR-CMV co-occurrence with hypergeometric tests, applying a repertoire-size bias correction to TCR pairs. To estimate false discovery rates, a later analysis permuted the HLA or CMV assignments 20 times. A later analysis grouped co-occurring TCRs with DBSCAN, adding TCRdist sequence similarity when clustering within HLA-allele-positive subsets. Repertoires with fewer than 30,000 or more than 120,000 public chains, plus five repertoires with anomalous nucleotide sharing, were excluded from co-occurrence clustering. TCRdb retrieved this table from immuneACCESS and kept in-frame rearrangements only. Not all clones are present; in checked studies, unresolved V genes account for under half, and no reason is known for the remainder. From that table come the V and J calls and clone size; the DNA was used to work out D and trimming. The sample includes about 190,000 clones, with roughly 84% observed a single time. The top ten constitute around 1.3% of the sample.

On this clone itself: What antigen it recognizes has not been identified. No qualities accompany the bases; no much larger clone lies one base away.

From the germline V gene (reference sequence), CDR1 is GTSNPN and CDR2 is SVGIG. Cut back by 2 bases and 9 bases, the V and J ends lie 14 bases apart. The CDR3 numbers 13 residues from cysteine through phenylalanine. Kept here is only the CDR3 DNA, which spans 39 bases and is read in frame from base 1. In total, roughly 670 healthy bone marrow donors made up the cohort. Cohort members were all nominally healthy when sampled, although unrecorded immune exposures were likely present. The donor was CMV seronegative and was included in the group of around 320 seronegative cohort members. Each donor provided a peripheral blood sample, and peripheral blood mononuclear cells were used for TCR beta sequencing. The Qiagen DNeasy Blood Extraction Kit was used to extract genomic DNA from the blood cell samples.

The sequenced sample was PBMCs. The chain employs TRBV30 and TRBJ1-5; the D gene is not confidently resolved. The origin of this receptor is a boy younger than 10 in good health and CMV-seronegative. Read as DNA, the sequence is TGTGCCTGGAGTCCCCCGCGAGGTTCGCCCCAGCATTTT. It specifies CAWSPPRGSPQHF.